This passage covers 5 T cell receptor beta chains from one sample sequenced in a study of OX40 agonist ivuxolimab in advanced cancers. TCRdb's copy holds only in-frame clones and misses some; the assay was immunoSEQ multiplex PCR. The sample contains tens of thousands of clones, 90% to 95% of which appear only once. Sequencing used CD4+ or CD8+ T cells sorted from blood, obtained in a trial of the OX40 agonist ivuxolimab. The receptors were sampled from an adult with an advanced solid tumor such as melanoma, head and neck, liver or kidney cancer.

The CDR3 here is CASSRGRDRQYF. The CDR3 region has the DNA TGTGCCAGCAGCCGCGGGCGGGACAGGCAGTACTTC. The J gene is TRBJ2-7, the V gene TRBV14; D might be TRBD1 (7 bases). Per the germline V gene, CDR1 is SGHDN and CDR2 is FVKESK. CDR3 size: 12 residues. Trimming pared 4 bases from V and 9 bases from J, leaving 13 bases between.

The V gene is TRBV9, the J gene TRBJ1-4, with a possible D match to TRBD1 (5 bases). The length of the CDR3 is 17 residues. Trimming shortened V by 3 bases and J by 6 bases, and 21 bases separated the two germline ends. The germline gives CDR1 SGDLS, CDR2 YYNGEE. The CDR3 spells CASSEGPGTGVYEKLFF. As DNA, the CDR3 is TGTGCCAGCAGCGAGGGGCCAGGTACTGGGGTATATGAAAAACTGTTTTTT.

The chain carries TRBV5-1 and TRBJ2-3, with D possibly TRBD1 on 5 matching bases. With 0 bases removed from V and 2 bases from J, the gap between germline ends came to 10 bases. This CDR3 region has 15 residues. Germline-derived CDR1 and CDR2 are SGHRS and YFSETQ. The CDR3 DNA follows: TGCGCCAGCAGCTTGGAGACAGTTAACACAGATACGCAGTATTTT. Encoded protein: CASSLETVNTDTQYF.

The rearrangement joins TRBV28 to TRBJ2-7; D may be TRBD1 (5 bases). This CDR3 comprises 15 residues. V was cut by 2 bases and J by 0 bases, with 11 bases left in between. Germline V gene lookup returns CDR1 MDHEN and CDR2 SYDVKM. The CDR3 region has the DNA TGTGCCAGCAGTTTAGCGGCAGGGCCCTCCTACGAGCAGTACTTC. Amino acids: CASSLAAGPSYEQYF.

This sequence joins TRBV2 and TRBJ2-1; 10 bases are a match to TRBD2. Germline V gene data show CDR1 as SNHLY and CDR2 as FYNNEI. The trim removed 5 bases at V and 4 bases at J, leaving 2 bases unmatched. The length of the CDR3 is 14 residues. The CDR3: CASSRTSGYNEQFF. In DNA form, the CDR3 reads TGTGCCAGCAGTAGGACTAGCGGTTACAATGAGCAGTTCTTC.